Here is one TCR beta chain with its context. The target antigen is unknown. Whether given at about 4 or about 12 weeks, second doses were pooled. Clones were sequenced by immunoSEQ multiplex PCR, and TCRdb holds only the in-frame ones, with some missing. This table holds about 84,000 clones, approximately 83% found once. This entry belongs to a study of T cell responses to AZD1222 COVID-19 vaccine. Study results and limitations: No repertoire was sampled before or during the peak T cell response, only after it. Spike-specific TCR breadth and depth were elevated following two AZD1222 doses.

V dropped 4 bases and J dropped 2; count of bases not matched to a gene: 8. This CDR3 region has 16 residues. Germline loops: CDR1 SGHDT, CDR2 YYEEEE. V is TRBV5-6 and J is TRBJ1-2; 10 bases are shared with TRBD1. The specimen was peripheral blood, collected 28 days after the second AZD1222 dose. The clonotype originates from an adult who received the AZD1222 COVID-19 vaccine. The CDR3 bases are TGTGCCAGCAGCCGACGCAGGACAGGGGGAAACTATGGCTACACCTTC. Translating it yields CASSRRRTGGNYGYTF. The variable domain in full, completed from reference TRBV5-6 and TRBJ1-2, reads DAGVTQSPTHLIKTRGQQVTLRCSPKSGHDTVSWYQQALGQGPQFIFQYYEEEERQRGNFPDRFSGHQFPNYSSELNVNALLLGDSALYLCASSRRRTGGNYGYTFGSGTRLTVV.